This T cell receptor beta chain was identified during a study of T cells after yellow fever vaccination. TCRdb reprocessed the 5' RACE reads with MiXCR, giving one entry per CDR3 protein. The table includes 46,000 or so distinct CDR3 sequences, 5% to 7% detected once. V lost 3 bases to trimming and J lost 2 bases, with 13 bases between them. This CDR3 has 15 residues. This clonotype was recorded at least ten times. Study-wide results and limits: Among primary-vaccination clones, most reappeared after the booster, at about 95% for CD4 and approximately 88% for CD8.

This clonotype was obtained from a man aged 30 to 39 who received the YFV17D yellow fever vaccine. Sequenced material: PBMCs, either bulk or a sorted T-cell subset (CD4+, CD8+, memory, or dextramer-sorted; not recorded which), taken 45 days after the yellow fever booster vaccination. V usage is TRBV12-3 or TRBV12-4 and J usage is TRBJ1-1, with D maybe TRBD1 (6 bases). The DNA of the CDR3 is TGTGCCAGCAGTTTTGGAGACAGGATTAACACTGAAGCTTTCTTT. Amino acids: CASSFGDRINTEAFF.